This T cell receptor (beta chain) was retrieved from a study of T cell changes during pregnancy in multiple sclerosis (dated by TCRdb to between 2017 and 2020). Notes on the research overall: Changes in the T cell repertoire over the course of pregnancy were examined in this study in women with multiple sclerosis.

The library was generated by the immunoSEQ multiplex PCR assay. TCRdb stores this immuneACCESS table with in-frame sequences only. Part of the clones is absent; in the studies checked, under half of the shortfall reflects unresolved V genes, and no reason is known for the rest. The sample includes tens of thousands of clones, with over 85% observed a single time. The ten most abundant clones make up roughly 1.9% of the sample. The V and J ends are trimmed by 8 bases and 8 bases, leaving 16 bases between them. From the germline V gene (reference sequence), CDR1 is LNHDA and CDR2 is SQIVND. The cysteine opens and the phenylalanine closes a CDR3 of 13 amino acids. The only DNA kept is the CDR3, 39 bases in frame from the first base. Turning to this clone: Its antigen target is currently unknown. It has no much larger one-base neighbor in the sample; base qualities were not kept.

This receptor was taken from a female donor with multiple sclerosis, enrolled in a pregnancy study. Recombination joined TRBV19 with TRBJ2-4, with TRBD1 as a weak D call on 6 bases. The starting material was peripheral blood, obtained in the second trimester of pregnancy. This receptor has the CDR3 CASGKTGSDIQYF. The nucleotide sequence is TGTGCCAGTGGAAAGACAGGTTCCGACATTCAGTACTTC.